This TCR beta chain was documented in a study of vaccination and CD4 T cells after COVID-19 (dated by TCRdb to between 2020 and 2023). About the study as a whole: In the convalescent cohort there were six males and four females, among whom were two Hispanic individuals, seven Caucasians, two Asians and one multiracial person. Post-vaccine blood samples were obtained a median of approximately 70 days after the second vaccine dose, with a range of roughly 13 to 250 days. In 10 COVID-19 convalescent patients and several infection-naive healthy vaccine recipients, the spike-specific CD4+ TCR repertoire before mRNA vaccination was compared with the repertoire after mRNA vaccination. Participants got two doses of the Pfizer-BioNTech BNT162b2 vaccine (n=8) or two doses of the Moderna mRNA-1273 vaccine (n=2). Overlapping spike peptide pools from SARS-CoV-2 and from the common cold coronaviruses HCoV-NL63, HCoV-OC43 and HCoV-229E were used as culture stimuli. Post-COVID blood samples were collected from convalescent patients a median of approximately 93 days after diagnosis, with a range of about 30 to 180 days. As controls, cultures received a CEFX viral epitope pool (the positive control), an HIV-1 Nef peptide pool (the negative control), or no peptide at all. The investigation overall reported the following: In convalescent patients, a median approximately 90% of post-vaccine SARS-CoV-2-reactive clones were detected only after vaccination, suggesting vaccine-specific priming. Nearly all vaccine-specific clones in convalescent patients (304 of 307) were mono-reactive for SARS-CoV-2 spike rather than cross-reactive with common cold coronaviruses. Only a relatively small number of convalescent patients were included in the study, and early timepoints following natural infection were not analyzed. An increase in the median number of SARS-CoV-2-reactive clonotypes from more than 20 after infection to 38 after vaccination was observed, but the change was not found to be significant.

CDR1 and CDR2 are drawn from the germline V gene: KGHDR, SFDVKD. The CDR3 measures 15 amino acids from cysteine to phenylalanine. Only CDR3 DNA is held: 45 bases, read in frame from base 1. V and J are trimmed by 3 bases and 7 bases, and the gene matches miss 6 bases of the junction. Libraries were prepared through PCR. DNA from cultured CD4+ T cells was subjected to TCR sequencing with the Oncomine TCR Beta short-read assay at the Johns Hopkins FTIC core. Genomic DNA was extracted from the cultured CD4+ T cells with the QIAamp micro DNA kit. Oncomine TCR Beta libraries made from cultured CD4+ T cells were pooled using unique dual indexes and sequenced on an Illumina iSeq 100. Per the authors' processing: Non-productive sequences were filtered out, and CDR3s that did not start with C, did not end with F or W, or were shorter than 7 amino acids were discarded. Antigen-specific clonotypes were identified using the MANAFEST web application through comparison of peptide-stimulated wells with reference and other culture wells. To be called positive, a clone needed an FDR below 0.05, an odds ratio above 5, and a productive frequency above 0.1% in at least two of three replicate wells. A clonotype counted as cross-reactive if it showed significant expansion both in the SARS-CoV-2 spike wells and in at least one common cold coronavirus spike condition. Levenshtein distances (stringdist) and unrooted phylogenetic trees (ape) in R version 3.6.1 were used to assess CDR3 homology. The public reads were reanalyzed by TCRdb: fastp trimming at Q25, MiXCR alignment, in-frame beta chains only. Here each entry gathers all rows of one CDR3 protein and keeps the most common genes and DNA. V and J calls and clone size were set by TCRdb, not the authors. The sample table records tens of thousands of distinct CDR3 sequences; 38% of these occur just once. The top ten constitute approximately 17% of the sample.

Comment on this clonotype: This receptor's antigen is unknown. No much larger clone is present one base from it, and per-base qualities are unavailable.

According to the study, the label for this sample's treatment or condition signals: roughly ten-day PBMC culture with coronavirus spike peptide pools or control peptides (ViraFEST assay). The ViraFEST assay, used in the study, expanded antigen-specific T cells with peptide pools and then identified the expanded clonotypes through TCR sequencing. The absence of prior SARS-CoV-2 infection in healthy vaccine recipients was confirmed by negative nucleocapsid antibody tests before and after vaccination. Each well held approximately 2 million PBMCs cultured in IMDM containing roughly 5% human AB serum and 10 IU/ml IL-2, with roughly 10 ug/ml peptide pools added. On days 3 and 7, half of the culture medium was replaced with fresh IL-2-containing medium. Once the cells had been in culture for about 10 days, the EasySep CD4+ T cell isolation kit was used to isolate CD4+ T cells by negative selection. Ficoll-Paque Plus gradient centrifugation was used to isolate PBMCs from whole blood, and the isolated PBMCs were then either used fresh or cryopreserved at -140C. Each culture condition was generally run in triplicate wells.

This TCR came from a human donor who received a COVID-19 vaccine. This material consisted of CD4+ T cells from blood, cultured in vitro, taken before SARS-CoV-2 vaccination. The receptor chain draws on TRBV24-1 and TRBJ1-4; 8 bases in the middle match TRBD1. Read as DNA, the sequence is TGTGCCACCAGTGATCCCGGGACAGGCCTTGAAAAACTGTTTTTT. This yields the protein CATSDPGTGLEKLFF.